The 16 T cell receptor beta chains reported below all come from one sample, sequenced in a study of CD8 T cells in Susac syndrome. A quantity of roughly 0.5 to 1 ug RNA underwent reverse transcription using random hexamers. TCRdb re-called the immunoSEQ multiplex PCR reads through MiXCR, storing one row per CDR3 protein. This table holds some 170,000 distinct CDR3 sequences, approximately 93% found once. Source material: CD4+ T cells from PBMCs. The receptors derive from a human donor with multiple sclerosis.

The genes are TRBV29-1 and TRBJ2-7; D unresolved. V gave up 8 bases and J gave up 2 bases, with 16 bases separating them. The V gene's germline CDR1 is SQVTM and CDR2 ANQGSEA. The CDR3 runs to 13 residues. The CDR3 is CSSTEAEPYEQYF. CDR3 nucleotide sequence: TGCAGCTCCACAGAGGCTGAGCCCTACGAGCAGTACTTC.

This clonotype occurred once. This chain joins TRBV15 and TRBJ1-3; D remains ambiguous. The CDR3 consists of 14 residues. Trimming pared 0 bases from V and 7 bases from J, leaving 10 bases between. Germline lookup yields CDR1 LNHNV and CDR2 YYDKDF (reference sequence). CDR3 in DNA: TGTGCCACCAGCAGAGATGGTCCGGGGAACACCATATATTTT. Protein sequence: CATSRDGPGNTIYF.

This chain links TRBV6-2 or TRBV6-3 with TRBJ2-3; 10 positions match TRBD1. The CDR3 has 14 amino acids. J gave up 6 bases and V 7 bases, and 7 bases lay outside the gene matches. Germline CDR1 is MNHEY and CDR2 is SVGEGT. The CDR3: CASTWTGGTDTQYF. The CDR3 nucleotides read TGTGCCAGCACTTGGACAGGGGGTACGGATACGCAGTATTTT.

In its sample, this clonotype was seen a few times. This sequence joins TRBV5-1 and TRBJ2-4, with 7 positions matching TRBD2. Germline lookup yields CDR1 SGHRS and CDR2 YFSETQ. The CDR3 contains 13 residues. The V segment lost 0 bases and the J segment 9 bases; nucleotides outside the gene matches: 3. The CDR3 here is CASSLDPSGIQYF. CDR3 DNA sequence: TGCGCCAGCAGCTTGGACCCTAGCGGCATTCAGTACTTC.

V is TRBV4-3 and J is TRBJ2-7, with 7 nucleotides matching TRBD2. Looked up from germline, CDR1 is LGHNA and CDR2 is YSLEER. V was pared by 1 base and J by 4 bases, with 7 bases of the junction left unmatched. The CDR3 has 15 residues. CDR3 in amino acids: CASSQVAGLPYEQYF. DNA of the CDR3: TGCGCCAGCAGCCAAGTGGCGGGACTACCGTACGAGCAGTACTTC.

This chain's CDR3 is CASSYSTATQYF. For the CDR3, the DNA is TGTGCCAGCAGTTACTCGACAGCGACCCAGTACTTC. The V call is TRBV6-2 or TRBV6-3, the J call TRBJ2-5; D perhaps matches TRBD1 (5 bases). The CDR3 has 12 residues. Germline loops: CDR1 MNHEY, CDR2 SVGEGT. With 0 bases removed from V and 7 bases from J, the gap between germline ends came to 6 bases.

The V call is TRBV14, the J call TRBJ1-3, with D unclear. Trimming stripped 0 bases from V and 8 bases from J, with 8 bases between. The germline CDR1 and CDR2 sequences are SGHDN and FVKESK. The CDR3 loop spans 13 amino acids. The CDR3 loop is CASSQDHGYTIYF. The CDR3 DNA follows: TGTGCCAGCAGCCAAGATCATGGTTACACCATATATTTT.

CDR3: CASSYGPGVLSEAFF. The CDR3 DNA is TGTGCCAGCAGTTACGGCCCGGGGGTGCTCTCTGAAGCTTTCTTT. This rearrangement joins TRBV6-5 to TRBJ1-1, with D possibly TRBD1 on 5 matching bases. With 2 bases removed from V and 6 bases from J, the gap between germline ends came to 16 bases. The V gene's germline CDR1 is MNHEY and CDR2 SVGAGI. CDR3 length: 15 residues.

The chain couples TRBV9 to TRBJ2-5, with 10 bases identical to TRBD2. Trimming removed 4 bases from V and 3 bases from J; junction bases left unmatched: 6. CDR1 SGDLS and CDR2 YYNGEE come from the germline V gene. CDR3 length: 15 residues. The CDR3 bases are TGTGCCAGCAGCACCTCCGGGACTAGCGAAGAGACCCAGTACTTC. It encodes CASSTSGTSEETQYF.

This clonotype was counted once. The V and J genes are TRBV20-1 and TRBJ2-7, with 9 positions matching TRBD2. This CDR3 has 14 amino acids. The germline V gene has CDR1 DFQATT and CDR2 SNEGSKA (reference sequence). The V segment lost 3 bases and the J segment 0 bases; nucleotides outside the gene matches: 3. CDR3 sequence: CSASLAGISYEQYF. In nucleotides, the CDR3 is TGCAGTGCTAGCCTAGCGGGGATCTCCTACGAGCAGTACTTC.

The chain recombines TRBV5-1 with TRBJ2-7; no clear D. This CDR3 has 12 amino acids. CDR1 is SGHRS and CDR2 is YFSETQ in the germline V gene. V lost 5 bases and J lost 2, with 8 bases in between. The CDR3, as DNA: TGCGCCAGCAGTGAAACCGCCTACGAGCAGTACTTC. Translating gives CASSETAYEQYF.

V usage is TRBV18 and J usage is TRBJ2-2; 8 nucleotides align to TRBD1. V dropped 3 bases and J dropped 2; count of bases not matched to a gene: 5. Looked up from germline, CDR1 is KGHSH and CDR2 is LQKENI. This CDR3 contains 16 residues. The CDR3 DNA reads as TGTGCCAGCTCACCGTCAGGGGGCTTTAACACCGGGGAGCTGTTTTTT. Its translation is CASSPSGGFNTGELFF.

The chain recombines TRBV10-3 with TRBJ2-1; D is perhaps TRBD2 (5 bases). The V end was cut by 10 bases, the J end by 4 bases, with 17 bases between. This CDR3 has 14 amino acids. Germline CDR1 reads ENHRY; CDR2 reads SYGVKD. CDR3 amino acids: CATGGLPVYNEQFF. In nucleotides, the CDR3 is TGTGCCACTGGAGGACTCCCAGTATACAATGAGCAGTTCTTC.

The rearrangement uses TRBV13 and TRBJ2-5; D gene ambiguous. The CDR3 is 13 amino acids. V lost 3 bases, J lost 8 bases, and 13 bases lay in between. Per germline, CDR1 PRHDT and CDR2 FYEKMQ (reference sequence). Here the CDR3 reads CASSFRTSSTQYF. DNA of the CDR3: TGTGCCAGCAGCTTTAGGACGAGTTCAACCCAGTACTTC.

This chain uses TRBV7-9 with TRBJ2-5; 9 bases align to TRBD2. V trimming: 8 bases; J trimming: 2 bases; junction bases outside the gene matches: 6. The germline V gene has CDR1 SEHNR and CDR2 FQNEAQ (reference sequence). This CDR3 region has 14 residues. The DNA of the CDR3 is TGTGCCAGCCGAGCGGGAGGACCTCAAGAGACCCAGTACTTC. This translates into CASRAGGPQETQYF.

In this sample, this clonotype turned up once. This sequence joins TRBV28 and TRBJ2-4; 7 positions match TRBD2. Per germline, CDR1 MDHEN and CDR2 SYDVKM. Trimming took 3 bases from V and 3 from J; bases not matched to a gene: 2. This CDR3 is built from 14 residues. This CDR3 reads CASSFGGSKNIQYF. CDR3 nucleotide sequence: TGTGCCAGCAGTTTCGGCGGGAGCAAAAACATTCAGTACTTC.